Below, one T cell receptor (beta chain) is given with its context. Antigen unknown. This entry comes from a study of tissue T cells after allogeneic stem cell transplantation. Study-level findings and limits: Only a limited share of tissue TCRs appeared in blood or spleen.

Trimming left V 2 bases short and J 6 bases short, with 11 bases between. The CDR3 length is 12 residues. Germline V gene data show CDR1 as GTSNPN and CDR2 as SVGIG (reference sequence). TCRbeta CDR3 was sequenced at survey depth with template counts. The table came from immunoSEQ multiplex PCR; TCRdb's copy has only in-frame clones and leaves some out. Of 9,000 to 10,000 clones listed, around 50% are singletons. The material was tissue from the jejunum, obtained at autopsy. The chain is built from TRBV30 and TRBJ2-7; D might be TRBD1 (6 bases). The TCR was taken from an older female donor with lung cancer. The chain's CDR3 is CAWSPTGSEQYF. CDR3 nucleotides: TGTGCCTGGAGTCCTACAGGGTCCGAGCAGTACTTC.